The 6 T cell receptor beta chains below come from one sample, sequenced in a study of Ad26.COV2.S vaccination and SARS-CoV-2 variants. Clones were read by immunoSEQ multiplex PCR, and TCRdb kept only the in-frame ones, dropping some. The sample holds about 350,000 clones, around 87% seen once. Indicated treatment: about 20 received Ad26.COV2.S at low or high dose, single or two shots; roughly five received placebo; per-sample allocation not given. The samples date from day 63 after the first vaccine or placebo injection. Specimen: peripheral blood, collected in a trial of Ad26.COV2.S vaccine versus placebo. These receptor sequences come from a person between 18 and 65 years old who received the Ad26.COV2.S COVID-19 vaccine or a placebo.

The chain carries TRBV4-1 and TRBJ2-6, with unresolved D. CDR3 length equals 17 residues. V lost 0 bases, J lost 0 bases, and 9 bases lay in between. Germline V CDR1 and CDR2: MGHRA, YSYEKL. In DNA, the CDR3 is TGCGCCAGCAGCCAAGAGAGGTTAAACTCTGGGGCCAACGTCCTGACTTTC. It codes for CASSQERLNSGANVLTF.

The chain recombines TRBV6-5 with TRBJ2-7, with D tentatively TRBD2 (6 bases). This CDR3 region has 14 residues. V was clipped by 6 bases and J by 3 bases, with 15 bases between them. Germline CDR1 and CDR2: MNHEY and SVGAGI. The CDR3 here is CASRAGPGSYEQYF. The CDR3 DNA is TGTGCCAGCAGGGCGGGACCGGGGAGCTACGAGCAGTACTTC.

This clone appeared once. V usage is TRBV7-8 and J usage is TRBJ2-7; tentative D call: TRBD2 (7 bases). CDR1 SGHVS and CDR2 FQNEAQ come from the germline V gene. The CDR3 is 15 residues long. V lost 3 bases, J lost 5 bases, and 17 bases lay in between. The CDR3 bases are TGTGCCAGCAGCTTCCGGGGAGGGGGTATGGACGAGCAGTACTTC. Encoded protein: CASSFRGGGMDEQYF.

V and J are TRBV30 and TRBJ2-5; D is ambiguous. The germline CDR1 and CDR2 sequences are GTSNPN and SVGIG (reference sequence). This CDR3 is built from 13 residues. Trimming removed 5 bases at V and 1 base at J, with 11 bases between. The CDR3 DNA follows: TGTGCCTGGCAAAGGGCATTCCAAGAGACCCAGTACTTC. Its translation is CAWQRAFQETQYF. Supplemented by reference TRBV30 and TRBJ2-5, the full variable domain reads SQTIHQWPATLVQPVGSPLSLECTVEGTSNPNLYWYRQAAGRGLQLLFYSVGIGQISSEVPQNLSASRPQDRQFILSSKKLLLSDSGFYLCAWQRAFQETQYFGPGTRLLVL.

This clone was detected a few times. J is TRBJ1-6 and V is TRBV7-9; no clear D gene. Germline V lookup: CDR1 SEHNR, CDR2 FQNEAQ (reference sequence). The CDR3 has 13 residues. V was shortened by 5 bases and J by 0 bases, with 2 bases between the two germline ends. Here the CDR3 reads CASSLSYNSPLHF. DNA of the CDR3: TGTGCCAGCAGCCTCTCCTATAATTCACCCCTCCACTTT. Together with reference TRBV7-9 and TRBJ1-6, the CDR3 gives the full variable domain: DTGVSQNPRHKITKRGQNVTFRCDPISEHNRLYWYRQTLGQGPEFLTYFQNEAQLEKSRLLSDRFSAERPKGSFSTLEIQRTEQGDSAMYLCASSLSYNSPLHFGNGTRLTVT.

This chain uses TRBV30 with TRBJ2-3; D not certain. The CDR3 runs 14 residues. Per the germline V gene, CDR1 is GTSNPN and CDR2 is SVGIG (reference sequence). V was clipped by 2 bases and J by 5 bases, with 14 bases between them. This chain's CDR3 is CAWSNKGAQDTQYF. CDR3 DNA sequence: TGTGCCTGGAGTAACAAGGGCGCACAAGATACGCAGTATTTT.